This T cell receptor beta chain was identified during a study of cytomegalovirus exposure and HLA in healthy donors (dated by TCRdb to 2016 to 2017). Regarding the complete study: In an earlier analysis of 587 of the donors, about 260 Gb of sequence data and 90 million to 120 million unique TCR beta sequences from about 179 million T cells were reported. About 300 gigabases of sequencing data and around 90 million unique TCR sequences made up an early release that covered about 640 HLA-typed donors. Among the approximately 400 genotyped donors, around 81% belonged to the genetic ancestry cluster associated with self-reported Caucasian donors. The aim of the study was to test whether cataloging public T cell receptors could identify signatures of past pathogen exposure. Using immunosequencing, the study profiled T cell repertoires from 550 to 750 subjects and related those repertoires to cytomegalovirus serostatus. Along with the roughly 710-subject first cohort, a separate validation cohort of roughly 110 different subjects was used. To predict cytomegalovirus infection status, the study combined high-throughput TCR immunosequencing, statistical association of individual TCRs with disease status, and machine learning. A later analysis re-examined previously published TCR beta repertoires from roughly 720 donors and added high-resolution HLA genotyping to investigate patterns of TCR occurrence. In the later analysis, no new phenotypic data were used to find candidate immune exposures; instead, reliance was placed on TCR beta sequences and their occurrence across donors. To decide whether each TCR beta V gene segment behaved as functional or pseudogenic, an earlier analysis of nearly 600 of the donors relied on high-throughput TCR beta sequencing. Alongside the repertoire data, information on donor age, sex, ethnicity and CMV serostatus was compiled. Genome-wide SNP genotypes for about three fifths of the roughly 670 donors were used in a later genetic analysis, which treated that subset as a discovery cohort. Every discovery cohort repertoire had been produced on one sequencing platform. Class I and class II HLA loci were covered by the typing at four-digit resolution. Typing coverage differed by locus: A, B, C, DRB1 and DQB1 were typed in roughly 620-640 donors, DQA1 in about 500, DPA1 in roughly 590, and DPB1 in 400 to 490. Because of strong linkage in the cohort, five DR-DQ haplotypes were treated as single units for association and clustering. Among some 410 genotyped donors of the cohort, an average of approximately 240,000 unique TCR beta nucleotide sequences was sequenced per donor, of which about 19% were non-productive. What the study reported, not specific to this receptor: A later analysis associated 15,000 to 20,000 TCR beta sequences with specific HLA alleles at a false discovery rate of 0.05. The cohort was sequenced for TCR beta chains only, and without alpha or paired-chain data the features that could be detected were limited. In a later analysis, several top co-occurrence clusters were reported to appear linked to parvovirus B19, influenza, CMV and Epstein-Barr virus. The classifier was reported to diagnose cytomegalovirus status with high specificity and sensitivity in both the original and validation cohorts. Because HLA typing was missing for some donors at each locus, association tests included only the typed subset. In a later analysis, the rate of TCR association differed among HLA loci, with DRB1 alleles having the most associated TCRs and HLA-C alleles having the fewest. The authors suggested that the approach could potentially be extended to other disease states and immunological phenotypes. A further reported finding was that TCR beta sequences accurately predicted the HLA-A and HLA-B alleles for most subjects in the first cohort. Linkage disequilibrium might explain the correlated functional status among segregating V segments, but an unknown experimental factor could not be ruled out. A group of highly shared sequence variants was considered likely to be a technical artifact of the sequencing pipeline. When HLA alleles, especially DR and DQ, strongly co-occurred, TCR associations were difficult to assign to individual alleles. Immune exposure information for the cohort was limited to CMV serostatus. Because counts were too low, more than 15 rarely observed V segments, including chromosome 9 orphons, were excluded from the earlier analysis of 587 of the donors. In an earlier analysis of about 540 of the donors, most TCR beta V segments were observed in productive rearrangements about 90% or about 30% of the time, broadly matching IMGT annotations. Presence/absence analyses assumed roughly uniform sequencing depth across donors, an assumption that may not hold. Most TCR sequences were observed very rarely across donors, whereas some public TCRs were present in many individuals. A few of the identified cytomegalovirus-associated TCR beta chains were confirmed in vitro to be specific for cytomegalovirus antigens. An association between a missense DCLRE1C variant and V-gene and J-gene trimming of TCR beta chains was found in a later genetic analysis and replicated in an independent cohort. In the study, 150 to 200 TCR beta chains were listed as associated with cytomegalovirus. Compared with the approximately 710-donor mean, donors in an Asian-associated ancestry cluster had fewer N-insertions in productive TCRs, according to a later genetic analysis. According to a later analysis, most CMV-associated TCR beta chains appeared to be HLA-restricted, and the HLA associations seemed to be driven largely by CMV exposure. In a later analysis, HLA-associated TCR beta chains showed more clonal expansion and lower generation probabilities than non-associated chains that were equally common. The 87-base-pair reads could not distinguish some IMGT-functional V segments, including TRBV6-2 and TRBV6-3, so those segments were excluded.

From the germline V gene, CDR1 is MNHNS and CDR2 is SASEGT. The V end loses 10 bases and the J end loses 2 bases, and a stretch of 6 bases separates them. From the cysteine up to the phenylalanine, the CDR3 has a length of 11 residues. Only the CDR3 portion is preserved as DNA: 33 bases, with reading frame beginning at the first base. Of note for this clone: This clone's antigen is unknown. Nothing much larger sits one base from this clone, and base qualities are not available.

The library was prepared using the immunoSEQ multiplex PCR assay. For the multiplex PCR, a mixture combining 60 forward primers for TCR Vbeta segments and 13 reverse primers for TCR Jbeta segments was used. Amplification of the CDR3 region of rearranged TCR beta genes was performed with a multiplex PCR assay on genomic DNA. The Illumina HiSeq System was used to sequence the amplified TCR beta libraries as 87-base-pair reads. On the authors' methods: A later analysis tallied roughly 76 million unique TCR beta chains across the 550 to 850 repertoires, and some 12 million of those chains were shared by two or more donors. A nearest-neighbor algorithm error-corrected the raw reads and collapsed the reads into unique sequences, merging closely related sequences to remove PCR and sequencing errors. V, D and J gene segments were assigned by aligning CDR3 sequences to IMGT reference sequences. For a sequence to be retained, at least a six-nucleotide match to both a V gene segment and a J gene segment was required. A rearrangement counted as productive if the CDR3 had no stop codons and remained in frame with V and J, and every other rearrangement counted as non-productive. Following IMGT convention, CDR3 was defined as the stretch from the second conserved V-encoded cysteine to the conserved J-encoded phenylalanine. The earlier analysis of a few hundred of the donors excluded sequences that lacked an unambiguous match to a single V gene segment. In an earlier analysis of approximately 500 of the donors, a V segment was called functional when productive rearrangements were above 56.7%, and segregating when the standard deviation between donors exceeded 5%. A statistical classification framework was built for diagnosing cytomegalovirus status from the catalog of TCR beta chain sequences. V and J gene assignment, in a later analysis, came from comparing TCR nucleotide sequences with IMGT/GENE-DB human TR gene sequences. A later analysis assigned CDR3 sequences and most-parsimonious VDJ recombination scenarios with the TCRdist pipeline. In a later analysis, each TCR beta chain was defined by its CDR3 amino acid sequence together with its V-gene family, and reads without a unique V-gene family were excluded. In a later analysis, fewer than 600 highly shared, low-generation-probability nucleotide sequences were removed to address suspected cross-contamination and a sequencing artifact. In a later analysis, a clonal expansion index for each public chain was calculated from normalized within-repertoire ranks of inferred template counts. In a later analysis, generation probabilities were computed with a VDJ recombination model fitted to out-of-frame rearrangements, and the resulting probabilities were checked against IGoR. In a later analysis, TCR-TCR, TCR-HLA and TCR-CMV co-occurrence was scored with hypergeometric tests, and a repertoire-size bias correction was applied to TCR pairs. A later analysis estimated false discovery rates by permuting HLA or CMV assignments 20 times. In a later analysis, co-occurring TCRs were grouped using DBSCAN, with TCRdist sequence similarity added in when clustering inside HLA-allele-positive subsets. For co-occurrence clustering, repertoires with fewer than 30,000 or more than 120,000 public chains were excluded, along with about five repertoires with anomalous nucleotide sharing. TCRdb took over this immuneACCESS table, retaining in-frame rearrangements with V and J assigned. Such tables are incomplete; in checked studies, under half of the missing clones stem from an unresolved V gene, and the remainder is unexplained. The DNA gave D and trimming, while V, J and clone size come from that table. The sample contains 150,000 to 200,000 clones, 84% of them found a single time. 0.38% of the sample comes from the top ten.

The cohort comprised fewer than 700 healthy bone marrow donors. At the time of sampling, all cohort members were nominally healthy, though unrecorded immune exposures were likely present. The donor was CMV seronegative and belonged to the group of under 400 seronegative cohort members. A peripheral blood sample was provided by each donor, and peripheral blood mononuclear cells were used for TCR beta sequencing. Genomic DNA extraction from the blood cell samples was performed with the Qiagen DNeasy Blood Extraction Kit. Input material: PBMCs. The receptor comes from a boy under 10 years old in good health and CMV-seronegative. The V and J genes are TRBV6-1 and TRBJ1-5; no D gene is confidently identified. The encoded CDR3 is CATAGNQPQHF. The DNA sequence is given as TGTGCCACCGCAGGCAATCAGCCCCAGCATTTT.